The clone carrying this TCR beta chain was recorded at least ten times. No antigen is known for it. Found in a library prepared for alpha chains, this beta chain is an off-target read, and its abundance has little meaning. These data come from a study of spatial heterogeneity in lung cancer. Findings of the study overall: Intratumoral expanded alpha and beta TCR counts were found to track tumor mutation counts.

MiXCR was run by TCRdb on the 5' RACE reads, yielding one entry per CDR3 protein. Of 15,000 to 20,000 distinct CDR3 sequences detected, around 6.2% appear once; the ten largest clones hold under 7%. Stated time point: sample taken at primary tumor resection. TCRs were sequenced from unsorted whole RNA of tumor, nontumor lung or PBMC. This sample comprised lung tumor tissue, obtained at surgery. This TCR was recovered from a male donor with early-stage non-small cell lung cancer.

The CDR3 DNA sequence: TGCAGTGCTAGAGGGGGTCTCCAGGGCTCCTACAATGAGCAGTTCTTC. This gives the protein CSARGGLQGSYNEQFF. J is TRBJ2-1 and V is TRBV20-1; D might be TRBD1 (5 bases). Trimming removed 1 base from V and 0 bases from J, with 13 bases in between. This CDR3 is 16 amino acids long. Per the germline V gene, CDR1 is DFQATT and CDR2 is SNEGSKA (reference sequence).